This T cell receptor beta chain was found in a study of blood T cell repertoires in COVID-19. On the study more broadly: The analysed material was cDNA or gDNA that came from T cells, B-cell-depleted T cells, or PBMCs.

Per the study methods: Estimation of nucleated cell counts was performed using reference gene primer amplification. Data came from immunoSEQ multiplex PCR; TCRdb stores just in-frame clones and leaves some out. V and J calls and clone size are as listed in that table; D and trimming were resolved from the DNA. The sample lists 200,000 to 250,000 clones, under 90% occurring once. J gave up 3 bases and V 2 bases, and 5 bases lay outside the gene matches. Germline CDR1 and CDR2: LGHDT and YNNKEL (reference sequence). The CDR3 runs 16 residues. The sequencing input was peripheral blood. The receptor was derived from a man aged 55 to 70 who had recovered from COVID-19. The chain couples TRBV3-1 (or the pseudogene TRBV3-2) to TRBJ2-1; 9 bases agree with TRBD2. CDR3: CASSQTAGGDYNEQFF. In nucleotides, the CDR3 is TGTGCCAGCAGCCAAACTGCGGGGGGGGACTACAATGAGCAGTTCTTC.